This T cell receptor (beta chain) comes out of a study of cytomegalovirus exposure and HLA in healthy donors. About the study: The 95 to 150 validation repertoires were produced on the same platform as the approximately 670 repertoires of the first cohort. This was reported in a later analysis.

Sequencing used immunoSEQ multiplex PCR; TCRdb keeps in-frame clones, though not all of them. Here the sample spans roughly 60,000 clones, around 92% being singletons. Turning to this clone: Antigen specificity is unknown.

The study's findings and limits: Around 160 TCR beta chains were listed as cytomegalovirus-associated. The classifier reportedly diagnosed cytomegalovirus status with high sensitivity and specificity. As confirmed in vitro, a few CMV-associated chains were specific for CMV antigens.

CDR1 and CDR2 from the germline V gene are ENHRY and SYGVKD. After removal of 10 bases from V and 6 bases from J, the junction contained 11 bases not matched to a gene. This CDR3 comprises 13 residues. The clonotype was recovered from a woman aged 18-30 years in good health and CMV-seronegative. V gene TRBV10-3 combines with J gene TRBJ1-1; 7 bases fit TRBD1. Sequenced: PBMCs. CDR3 in DNA: TGTGCCACCCAAACGGGGGACAGCCCTGAAGCTTTCTTT. Translating gives CATQTGDSPEAFF.